These 6 T cell receptor beta chains share one sample of origin, sequenced in a study of PD-L1 blockade in urothelial cancer. The table came from immunoSEQ multiplex PCR; TCRdb's copy has only in-frame clones and leaves some out. The sample lists 40,000 to 55,000 clones; more than 70% were seen once. The time point here: peripheral blood 6 weeks after treatment start. Sample: PBMCs, taken around atezolizumab (anti-PD-L1) treatment. The receptors were gathered from a man in his 60s with urothelial cancer.

V usage is TRBV6-5 and J usage is TRBJ2-7, with 8 positions matching TRBD2. This CDR3 region has 15 residues. V trimming: 8 bases; J trimming: 2 bases; junction bases outside the gene matches: 11. The germline gives CDR1 MNHEY, CDR2 SVGAGI. CDR3 nucleotide sequence: TGTGCCAGCCGACCCGACGGGAGGGCAACCTACGAGCAGTACTTC. This sequence encodes CASRPDGRATYEQYF.

The rearrangement joins TRBV29-1 to TRBJ1-1, with D possibly being TRBD1 (5 bases). CDR1 is SQVTM, CDR2 ANQGSEA, per germline. The CDR3 length is 14 residues. The germline V and J ends were trimmed by 4 bases and 0 bases, with 12 bases remaining between them. CDR3 coding DNA: TGCAGCGTTGGGGGGGTAGAGATGAACACTGAAGCTTTCTTT. It encodes CSVGGVEMNTEAFF.

The gene calls are TRBV10-1 and TRBJ1-1; D possibly corresponds to TRBD1 (6 bases). V lost 0 bases and J 2 bases, leaving 10 bases between the germline ends. In germline, CDR1 is WNHNN, CDR2 SYGVQD (reference sequence). CDR3 length: 15 amino acids. The CDR3 DNA reads as TGCGCCAGCAGTGAGTCCCGGACAGTTAACACTGAAGCTTTCTTT. The encoded protein is CASSESRTVNTEAFF.

The genes are TRBV18 and TRBJ1-5; TRBD1 matches 8 bases. The length of the CDR3 is 15 residues. The V gene end was trimmed by 6 bases and the J gene end by 2 bases; junction bases not matched to a gene: 6. Germline V lookup: CDR1 KGHSH, CDR2 LQKENI. In DNA form, the CDR3 reads TGTGCCAGCTCCGGAGGACAGGGCGGCAATCAGCCCCAGCATTTT. This encodes CASSGGQGGNQPQHF.

The chain has TRBV7-2 and TRBJ1-2; TRBD1 might be the D (5 bases). Trimming took off 5 bases at V and 0 bases at J, with 10 bases between the two ends. CDR3 length: 14 residues. The germline V gene encodes CDR1 SGHTA and CDR2 FQGNSA. The CDR3 here is CASSPQGANYGYTF. The CDR3 coding sequence is TGTGCCAGCAGCCCCCAAGGGGCTAACTATGGCTACACCTTC.

This chain links TRBV19 with TRBJ1-1; TRBD1 matches at 7 bases. V lost 3 bases, J lost 3 bases, and 4 bases stayed unmatched. The germline V gene encodes CDR1 LNHDA and CDR2 SQIVND (reference sequence). This CDR3 region has 14 residues. CDR3 bases: TGTGCCAGTAGTATTGACAGGGTTGACACTGAAGCTTTCTTT. Amino acids: CASSIDRVDTEAFF.